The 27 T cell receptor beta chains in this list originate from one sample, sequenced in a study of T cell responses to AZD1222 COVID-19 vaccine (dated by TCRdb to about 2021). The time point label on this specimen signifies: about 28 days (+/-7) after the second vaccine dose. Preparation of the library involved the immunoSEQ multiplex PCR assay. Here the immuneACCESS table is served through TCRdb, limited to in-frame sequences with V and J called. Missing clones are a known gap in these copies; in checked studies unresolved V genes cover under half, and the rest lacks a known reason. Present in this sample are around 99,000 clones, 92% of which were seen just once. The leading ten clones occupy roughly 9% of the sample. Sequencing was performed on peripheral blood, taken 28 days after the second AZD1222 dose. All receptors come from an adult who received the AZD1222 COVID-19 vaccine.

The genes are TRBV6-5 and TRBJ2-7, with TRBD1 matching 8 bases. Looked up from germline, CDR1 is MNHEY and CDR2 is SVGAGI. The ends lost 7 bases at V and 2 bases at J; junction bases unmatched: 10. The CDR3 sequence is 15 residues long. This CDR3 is CASTPAGTGAYEQYF. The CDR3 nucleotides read TGTGCCAGCACCCCGGCCGGGACAGGAGCCTACGAGCAGTACTTC.

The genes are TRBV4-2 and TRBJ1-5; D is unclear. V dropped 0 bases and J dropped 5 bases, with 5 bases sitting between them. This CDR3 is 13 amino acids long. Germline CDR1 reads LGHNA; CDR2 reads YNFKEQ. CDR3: CASSQDRDQPQHF. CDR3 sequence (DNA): TGTGCCAGCAGCCAAGATCGAGATCAGCCCCAGCATTTT.

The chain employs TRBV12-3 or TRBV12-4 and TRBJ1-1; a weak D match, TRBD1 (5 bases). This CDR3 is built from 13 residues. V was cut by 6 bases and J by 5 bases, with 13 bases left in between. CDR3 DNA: TGTGCCAGCAGCCCAGGGTCGGCAACTGAAGCTTTCTTT. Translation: CASSPGSATEAFF.

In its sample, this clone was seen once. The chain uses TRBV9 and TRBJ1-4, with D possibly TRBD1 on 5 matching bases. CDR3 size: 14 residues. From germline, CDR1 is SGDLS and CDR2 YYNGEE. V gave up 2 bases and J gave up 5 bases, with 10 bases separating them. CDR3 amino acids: CASSVRGRNEKLFF. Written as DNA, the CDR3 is TGTGCCAGCAGCGTCCGGGGCAGGAATGAAAAACTGTTTTTT.

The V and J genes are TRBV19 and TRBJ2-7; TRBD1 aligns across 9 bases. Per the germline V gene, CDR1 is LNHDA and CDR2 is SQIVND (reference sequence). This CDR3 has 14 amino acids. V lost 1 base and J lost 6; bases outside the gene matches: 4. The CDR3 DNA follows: TGTGCCAGTAGTATAGGACAGGGGGTAGGCGAGCAGTACTTC. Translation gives CASSIGQGVGEQYF. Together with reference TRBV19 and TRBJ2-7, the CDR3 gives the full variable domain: DGGITQSPKYLFRKEGQNVTLSCEQNLNHDAMYWYRQDPGQGLRLIYYSQIVNDFQKGDIAEGYSVSREKKESFPLTVTSAQKNPTAFYLCASSIGQGVGEQYFGPGTRLTVT.

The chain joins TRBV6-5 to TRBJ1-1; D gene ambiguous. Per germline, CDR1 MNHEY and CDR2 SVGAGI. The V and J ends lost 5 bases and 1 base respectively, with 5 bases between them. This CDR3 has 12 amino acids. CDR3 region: CASSPRNTEAFF. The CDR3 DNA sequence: TGTGCCAGCAGTCCTCGGAACACTGAAGCTTTCTTT.

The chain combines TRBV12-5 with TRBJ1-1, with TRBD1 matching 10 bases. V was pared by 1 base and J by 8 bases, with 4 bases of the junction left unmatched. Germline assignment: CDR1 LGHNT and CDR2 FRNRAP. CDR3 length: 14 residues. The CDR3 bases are TGTGCTAGTGGTTTGGGGGACAGGGGAAACGAAGCTTTCTTT. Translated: CASGLGDRGNEAFF.

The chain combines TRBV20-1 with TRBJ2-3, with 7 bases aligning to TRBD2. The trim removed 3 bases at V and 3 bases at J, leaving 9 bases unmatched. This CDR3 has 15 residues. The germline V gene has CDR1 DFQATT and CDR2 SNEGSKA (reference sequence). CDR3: CSASTRLASTDTQYF. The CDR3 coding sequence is TGCAGTGCTAGTACGAGACTAGCTTCGACAGATACGCAGTATTTT.

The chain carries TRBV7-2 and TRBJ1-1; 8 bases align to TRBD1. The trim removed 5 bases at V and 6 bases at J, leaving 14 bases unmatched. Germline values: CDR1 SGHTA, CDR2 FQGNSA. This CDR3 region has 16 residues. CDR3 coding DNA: TGTGCCAGCAGCCCTAGGGCAGGGGGCTCCGGACCTGAAGCTTTCTTT. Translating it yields CASSPRAGGSGPEAFF.

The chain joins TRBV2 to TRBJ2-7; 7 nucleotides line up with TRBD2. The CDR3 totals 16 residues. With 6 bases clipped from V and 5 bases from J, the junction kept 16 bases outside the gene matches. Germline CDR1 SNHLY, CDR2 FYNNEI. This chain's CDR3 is CASRYLSGLGVHEQYF. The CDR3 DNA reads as TGTGCCAGCAGATACCTTAGCGGGCTAGGAGTCCACGAGCAGTACTTC. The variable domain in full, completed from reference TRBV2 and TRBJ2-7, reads EPEVTQTPSHQVTQMGQEVILRCVPISNHLYFYWYRQILGQKVEFLVSFYNNEISEKSEIFDDQFSVERPDGSNFTLKIRSTKLEDSAMYFCASRYLSGLGVHEQYFGPGTRLTVT.

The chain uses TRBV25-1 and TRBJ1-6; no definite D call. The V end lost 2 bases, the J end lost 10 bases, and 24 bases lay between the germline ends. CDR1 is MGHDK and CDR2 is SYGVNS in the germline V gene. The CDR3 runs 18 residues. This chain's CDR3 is CASSELGYAGVSSSPLHF. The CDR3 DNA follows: TGTGCCAGCAGTGAACTCGGTTATGCGGGCGTTTCGTCCTCACCCCTCCACTTT.

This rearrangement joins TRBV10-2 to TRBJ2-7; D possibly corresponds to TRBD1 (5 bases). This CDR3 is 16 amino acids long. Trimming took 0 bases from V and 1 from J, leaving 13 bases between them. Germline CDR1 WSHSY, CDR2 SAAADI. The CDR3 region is CASSESGLRLSYEQYF. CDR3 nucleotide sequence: TGCGCCAGCAGTGAGTCGGGGCTAAGGTTATCCTACGAGCAGTACTTC.

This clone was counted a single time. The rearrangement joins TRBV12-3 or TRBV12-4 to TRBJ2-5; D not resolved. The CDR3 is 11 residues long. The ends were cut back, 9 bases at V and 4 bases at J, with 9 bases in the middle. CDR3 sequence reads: CASLLGETQYF. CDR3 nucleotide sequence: TGTGCCAGTCTCCTAGGAGAGACCCAGTACTTC.

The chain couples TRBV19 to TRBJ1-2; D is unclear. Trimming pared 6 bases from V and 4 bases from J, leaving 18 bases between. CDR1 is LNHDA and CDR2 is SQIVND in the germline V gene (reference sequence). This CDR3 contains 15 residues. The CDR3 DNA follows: TGTGCCAGTAGGGAGCCCCTGAAGTACCCCTATGGCTACACCTTC. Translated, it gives CASREPLKYPYGYTF.

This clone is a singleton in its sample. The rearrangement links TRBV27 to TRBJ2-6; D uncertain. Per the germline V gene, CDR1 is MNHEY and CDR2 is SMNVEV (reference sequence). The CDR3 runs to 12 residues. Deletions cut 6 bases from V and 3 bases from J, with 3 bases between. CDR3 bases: TGTGCCAGCAGGGGTGGGGCCAACGTCCTGACTTTC. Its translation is CASRGGANVLTF.

The CDR3 DNA follows: TGTGCCAGCAGTCTTACAGGGCGCAATTCACCCCTCCACTTT. It codes for CASSLTGRNSPLHF. The chain uses TRBV6-2 or TRBV6-3 and TRBJ1-6, with a weak D call TRBD1 (6 bases). This CDR3 has 14 amino acids. V dropped 5 bases and J dropped 7 bases, with 12 bases sitting between them. Germline-derived CDR1 and CDR2 are MNHEY and SVGEGT.

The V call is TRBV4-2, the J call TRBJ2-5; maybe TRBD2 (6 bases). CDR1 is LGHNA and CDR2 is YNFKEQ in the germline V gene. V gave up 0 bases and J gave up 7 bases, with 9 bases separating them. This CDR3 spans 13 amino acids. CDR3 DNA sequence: TGTGCCAGCAGCCAAGAACTAGCCGGGACCCAGTACTTC. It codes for CASSQELAGTQYF.

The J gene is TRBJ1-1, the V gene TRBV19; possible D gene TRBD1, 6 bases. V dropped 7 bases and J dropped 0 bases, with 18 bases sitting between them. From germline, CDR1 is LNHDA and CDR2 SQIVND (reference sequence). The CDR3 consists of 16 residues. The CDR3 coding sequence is TGTGCCAGTACCCATATGAGGACAGTACTGAACACTGAAGCTTTCTTT. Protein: CASTHMRTVLNTEAFF.

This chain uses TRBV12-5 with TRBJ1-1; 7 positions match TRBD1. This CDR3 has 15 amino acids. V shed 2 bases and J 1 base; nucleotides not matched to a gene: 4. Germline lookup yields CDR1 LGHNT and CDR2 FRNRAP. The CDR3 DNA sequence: TGTGCTAGTGGTTTGAGAGGGGGCGCGAACACTGAAGCTTTCTTT. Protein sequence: CASGLRGGANTEAFF.

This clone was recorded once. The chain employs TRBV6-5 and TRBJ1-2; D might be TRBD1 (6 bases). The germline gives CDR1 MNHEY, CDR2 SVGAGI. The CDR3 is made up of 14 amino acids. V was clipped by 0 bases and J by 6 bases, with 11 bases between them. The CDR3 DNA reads TGTGCCAGCAGTTACTCGGACAGCCGGGATGGCTACACCTTC. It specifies CASSYSDSRDGYTF.

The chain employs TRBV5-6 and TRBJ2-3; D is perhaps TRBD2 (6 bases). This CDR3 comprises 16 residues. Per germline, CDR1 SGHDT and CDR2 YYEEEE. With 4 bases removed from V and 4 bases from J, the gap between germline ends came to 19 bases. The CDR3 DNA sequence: TGTGCCAGCAGCCCGCTTGGGGGGATGTTGGCAGATACGCAGTATTTT. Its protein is CASSPLGGMLADTQYF. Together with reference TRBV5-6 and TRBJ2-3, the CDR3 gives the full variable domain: DAGVTQSPTHLIKTRGQQVTLRCSPKSGHDTVSWYQQALGQGPQFIFQYYEEEERQRGNFPDRFSGHQFPNYSSELNVNALLLGDSALYLCASSPLGGMLADTQYFGPGTRLTVL.

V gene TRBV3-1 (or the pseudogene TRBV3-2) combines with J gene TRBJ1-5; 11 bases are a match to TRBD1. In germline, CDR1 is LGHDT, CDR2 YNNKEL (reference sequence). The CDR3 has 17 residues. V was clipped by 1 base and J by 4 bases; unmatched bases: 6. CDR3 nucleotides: TGTGCCAGCAGCCAAGGCTCAGGACAGGGGGCTAATCAGCCCCAGCATTTT. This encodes CASSQGSGQGANQPQHF.

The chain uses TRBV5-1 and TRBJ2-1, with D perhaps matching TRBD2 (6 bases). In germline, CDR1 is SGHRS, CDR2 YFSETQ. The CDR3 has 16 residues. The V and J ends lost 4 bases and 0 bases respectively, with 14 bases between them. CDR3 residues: CASSRLGEDSYNEQFF. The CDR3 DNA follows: TGCGCCAGCAGCCGGTTGGGGGAGGACTCCTACAATGAGCAGTTCTTC.

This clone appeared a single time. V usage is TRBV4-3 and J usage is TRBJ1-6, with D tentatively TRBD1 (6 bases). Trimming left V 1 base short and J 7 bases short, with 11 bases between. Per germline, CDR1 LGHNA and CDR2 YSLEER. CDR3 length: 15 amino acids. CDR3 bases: TGCGCCAGCAGCCAAGTTTCAGGGGTGAATTCACCCCTCCACTTT. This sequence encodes CASSQVSGVNSPLHF.

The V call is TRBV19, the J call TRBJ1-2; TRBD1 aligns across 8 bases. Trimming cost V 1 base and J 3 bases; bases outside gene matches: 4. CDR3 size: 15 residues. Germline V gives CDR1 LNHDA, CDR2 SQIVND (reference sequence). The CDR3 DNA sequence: TGTGCCAGTAGTATAGGACAGGGGATCGACTATGGCTACACCTTC. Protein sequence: CASSIGQGIDYGYTF.

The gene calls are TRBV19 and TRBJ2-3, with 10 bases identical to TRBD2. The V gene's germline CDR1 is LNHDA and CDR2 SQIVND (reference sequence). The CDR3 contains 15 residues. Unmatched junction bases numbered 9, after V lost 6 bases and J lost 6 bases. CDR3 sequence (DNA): TGTGCCAGTAGACCTAGCGGGGGACCTAGGGATACGCAGTATTTT. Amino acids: CASRPSGGPRDTQYF.

In DNA, the CDR3 is TGTGCCAGTCGACTAGCGGGGAGTTACAATGAGCAGTTCTTC. As protein: CASRLAGSYNEQFF. The chain employs TRBV3-1 (or the pseudogene TRBV3-2) and TRBJ2-1; 11 positions match TRBD2. J was trimmed by 4 bases and V by 9 bases; bases with no gene match: 5. CDR1 LGHDT and CDR2 YNNKEL come from the germline V gene (reference sequence). The CDR3 consists of 14 residues.